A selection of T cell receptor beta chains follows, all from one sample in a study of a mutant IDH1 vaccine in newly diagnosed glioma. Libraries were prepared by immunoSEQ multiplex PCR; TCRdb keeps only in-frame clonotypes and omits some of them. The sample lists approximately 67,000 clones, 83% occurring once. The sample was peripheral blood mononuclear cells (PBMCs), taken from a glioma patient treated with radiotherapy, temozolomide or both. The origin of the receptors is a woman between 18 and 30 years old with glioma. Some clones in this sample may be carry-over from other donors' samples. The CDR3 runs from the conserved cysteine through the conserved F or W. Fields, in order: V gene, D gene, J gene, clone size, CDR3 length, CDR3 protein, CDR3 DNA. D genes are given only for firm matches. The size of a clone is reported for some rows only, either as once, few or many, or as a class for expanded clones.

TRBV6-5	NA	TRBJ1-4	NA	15	CASSGGKTANEKLFF	TGTGCCAGCAGTGGGGGGAAGACTGCTAATGAAAAACTGTTTTTT
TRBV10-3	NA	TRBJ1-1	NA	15	CAISESRGERTEAFF	TGTGCCATCAGTGAGTCTAGGGGGGAACGGACTGAAGCTTTCTTT
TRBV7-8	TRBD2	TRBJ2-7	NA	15	CASSLGASGTYEQYF	TGTGCCAGCAGCTTGGGGGCTAGCGGGACCTACGAGCAGTACTTC
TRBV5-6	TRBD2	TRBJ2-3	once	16	CASSSGLAGGADTQYF	TGTGCCAGCAGTTCCGGACTAGCGGGGGGCGCAGATACGCAGTATTTT
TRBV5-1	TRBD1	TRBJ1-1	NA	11	CASRLQGRAFF	TGCGCCAGCAGACTACAGGGGAGAGCTTTCTTT
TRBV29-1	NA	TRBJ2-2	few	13	CSVDGGNTGELFF	TGCAGCGTTGATGGTGGGAACACCGGGGAGCTGTTTTTT
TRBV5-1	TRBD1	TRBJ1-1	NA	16	CASSLTGGNMNTEAFF	TGCGCCAGCAGCTTGACAGGGGGCAATATGAACACTGAAGCTTTCTTT
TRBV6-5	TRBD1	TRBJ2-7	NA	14	CASTPGQGLYEQYF	TGTGCCAGCACGCCGGGACAGGGACTCTACGAGCAGTACTTC
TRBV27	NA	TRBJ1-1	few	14	CASSLQGLNTEAFF	TGTGCCAGCAGTTTACAGGGGCTGAACACTGAAGCTTTCTTT
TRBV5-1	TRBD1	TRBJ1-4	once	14	CASSFRDRGEKLFF	TGCGCCAGCAGCTTCCGGGACAGGGGAGAAAAACTGTTTTTT
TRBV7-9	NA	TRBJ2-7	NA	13	CASSERRGNEQYF	TGTGCCAGCAGCGAACGGAGGGGCAACGAGCAGTACTTC
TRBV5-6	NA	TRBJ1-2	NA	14	CASSLALANYGYTF	TGTGCCAGCAGCTTGGCTCTCGCTAACTATGGCTACACCTTC
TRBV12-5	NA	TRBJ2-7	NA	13	CASGPGQSYEQYF	TGTGCTAGTGGTCCCGGACAGTCCTACGAGCAGTACTTC
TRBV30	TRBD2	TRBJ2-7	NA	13	CAWRLAASYEQYF	TGTGCCTGGAGGCTAGCGGCCTCCTACGAGCAGTACTTC
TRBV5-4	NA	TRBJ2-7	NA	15	CASSLGSFTTYEQYF	TGTGCCAGCAGCTTGGGGTCCTTCACTACCTACGAGCAGTACTTC
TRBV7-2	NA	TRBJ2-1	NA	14	CASSLAQTYNEQFF	TGTGCCAGCAGCTTAGCACAGACATACAATGAGCAGTTCTTC
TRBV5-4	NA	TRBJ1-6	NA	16	CASRSGRSSYNSPLHF	TGTGCCAGCAGGTCCGGAAGGAGCTCCTATAATTCACCCCTCCACTTT